Each of the 32 T cell receptor beta chains below was sequenced from the same sample in a study of T cell responses to AZD1222 COVID-19 vaccine. Clones were read by immunoSEQ multiplex PCR, and TCRdb kept only the in-frame ones, dropping some. The data contain 50,000 to 65,000 clones, approximately 85% of them singletons. The sequencing here drew on peripheral blood, taken 28 days after the second AZD1222 dose. The receptors were sampled from an adult who received the AZD1222 COVID-19 vaccine.

This chain uses TRBV11-2 with TRBJ1-1; D uncertain. V shed 2 bases and J shed 4 bases, with 11 bases lying between them. CDR3 size: 14 residues. Germline CDR1 is SGHAT and CDR2 is FQNNGV. CDR3 region: CASSLLGLGTEAFF. For the CDR3, the DNA is TGTGCCAGCAGCTTATTAGGGTTAGGCACTGAAGCTTTCTTT. The whole variable domain, remainder taken from reference TRBV11-2 and TRBJ1-1, is EAGVAQSPRYKIIEKRQSVAFWCNPISGHATLYWYQQILGQGPKLLIQFQNNGVVDDSQLPKDRFSAERLKGVDSTLKIQPAKLEDSAVYLCASSLLGLGTEAFFGQGTRLTVV.

In DNA form, the CDR3 reads TGTGCCAGTAGTACCTTCTCCGGGGACGCGAACACTGAAGCTTTCTTT. The encoded protein is CASSTFSGDANTEAFF. This rearrangement joins TRBV19 to TRBJ1-1, with D perhaps TRBD1 (5 bases). The CDR3 has 16 amino acids. V lost 4 bases and J 1 base, leaving 16 bases between the germline ends. CDR1 LNHDA and CDR2 SQIVND come from the germline V gene (reference sequence).

CDR3 sequence: CASSLPTSDRVKGYTF. The DNA for the CDR3 is TGTGCCAGCAGCCTTCCCACCTCGGACAGGGTAAAGGGCTACACCTTC. The J gene is TRBJ1-2, the V gene TRBV7-9, with TRBD1 matching 8 bases. V was pared by 5 bases and J by 8 bases, with 16 bases of the junction left unmatched. Looked up from germline, CDR1 is SEHNR and CDR2 is FQNEAQ (reference sequence). This CDR3 region has 16 residues.

This clone appeared once. V is TRBV6-5 and J is TRBJ2-1; D may match TRBD1 or TRBD2 (5 bases each). Deletions cut 6 bases from V and 4 bases from J, with 10 bases between. CDR1 is MNHEY and CDR2 is SVGAGI in the germline V gene. CDR3 length equals 13 residues. The CDR3: CASSWDRYNEQFF. The CDR3 bases are TGTGCCAGCAGCTGGGACCGTTACAATGAGCAGTTCTTC.

This chain joins TRBV30 and TRBJ1-6; no clear D. Germline assignment: CDR1 GTSNPN and CDR2 SVGIG (reference sequence). The CDR3 spans 15 residues. V dropped 4 bases and J dropped 6 bases, with 16 bases sitting between them. In DNA form, the CDR3 reads TGTGCCTGGATGACGTCGGAACGGTTTAATTCACCCCTCCACTTT. It translates to CAWMTSERFNSPLHF. Full variable domain (rest looked up from reference TRBV30 and TRBJ1-6): SQTIHQWPATLVQPVGSPLSLECTVEGTSNPNLYWYRQAAGRGLQLLFYSVGIGQISSEVPQNLSASRPQDRQFILSSKKLLLSDSGFYLCAWMTSERFNSPLHFGNGTRLTVT.

CDR3 DNA sequence: TGTGCCAGTAGTATATTCACCCCGGGTGGGATCGCCTACAATGAGCAGTTCTTC. Residues: CASSIFTPGGIAYNEQFF. This chain connects TRBV19 to TRBJ2-1; D uncertain. The CDR3 length is 18 residues. The V end lost 2 bases, the J end lost 2 bases, and 19 bases lay between the germline ends. Germline assignment: CDR1 LNHDA and CDR2 SQIVND (reference sequence).

CDR3: CASSFRRGNTNTGELFF. In DNA, the CDR3 is TGCGCCAGCAGCTTCCGGAGGGGGAACACGAACACCGGGGAGCTGTTTTTT. The rearrangement joins TRBV5-1 to TRBJ2-2; D possibly uses TRBD1 or TRBD2 (6 bases each). Germline CDR1 and CDR2: SGHRS and YFSETQ. The CDR3 length is 17 residues. Trimming pared 2 bases from V and 0 bases from J, leaving 14 bases between.

The CDR3 is CASTAQGAVGYGYTF. CDR3 sequence (DNA): TGTGCCAGCACCGCCCAGGGGGCAGTGGGCTATGGCTACACCTTC. This chain links TRBV28 with TRBJ1-2; 8 bases are shared with TRBD1. CDR1 and CDR2 (germline): MDHEN, SYDVKM. CDR3 length: 15 residues. V dropped 7 bases and J dropped 4; count of bases not matched to a gene: 11.

J is TRBJ2-5 and V is TRBV29-1, with D unresolved. The DNA end is more similar to TRBJ2-7, so the J call may be wrong. Germline V gene lookup returns CDR1 SQVTM and CDR2 ANQGSEA. This CDR3 is built from 13 residues. Here the CDR3 reads CSVESDPAYEQYF. In nucleotides, the CDR3 is TGCAGCGTTGAAAGCGATCCCGCCTACGAGCAGTACTTC.

V gene TRBV6-5 combines with J gene TRBJ2-7, with D perhaps matching TRBD1 or TRBD2 (6 bases each). The V and J ends lost 5 bases and 6 bases respectively, with 17 bases between them. This CDR3 is 14 amino acids long. Germline CDR1 and CDR2: MNHEY and SVGAGI. The CDR3 region is CASSTRRGGGEQYF. The DNA for the CDR3 is TGTGCCAGCAGTACAAGACGAGGAGGGGGCGAGCAGTACTTC.

V gene TRBV7-2 combines with J gene TRBJ1-1; D is unclear. The length of the CDR3 is 15 residues. V was shortened by 3 bases and J by 1 base, with 12 bases between the two germline ends. Germline CDR1 is SGHTA and CDR2 is FQGNSA. Here the CDR3 reads CASSLDIGRNTEAFF. The CDR3 DNA reads TGTGCCAGCAGCTTGGATATCGGTAGGAACACTGAAGCTTTCTTT. The full variable domain, with the rest looked up from reference TRBV7-2 and TRBJ1-1, is GAGVSQSPSNKVTEKGKDVELRCDPISGHTALYWYRQSLGQGLEFLIYFQGNSAPDKSGLPSDRFSAERTGGSVSTLTIQRTQQEDSAVYLCASSLDIGRNTEAFFGQGTRLTVV.

The chain couples TRBV11-2 to TRBJ2-1, with 9 bases fitting TRBD1. The J segment lost 10 bases and the V segment lost 5 bases, leaving 12 bases of the junction unmatched. Germline loops: CDR1 SGHAT, CDR2 FQNNGV. The CDR3 is 15 amino acids. CDR3 in amino acids: CASSRVIQGAAEQFF. CDR3 DNA: TGTGCCAGCAGCCGAGTAATACAGGGGGCCGCCGAGCAGTTCTTC.

This clone was seen a handful of times. The chain carries TRBV3-1 (or the pseudogene TRBV3-2) and TRBJ1-6, with D possibly matching TRBD1 (5 bases). The germline V gene has CDR1 LGHDT and CDR2 YNNKEL (reference sequence). This CDR3 comprises 15 residues. V was trimmed by 4 bases and J by 10 bases, leaving 17 bases between them. The CDR3: CASSPPGQMGSPLHF. As DNA, the CDR3 is TGTGCCAGCAGCCCACCAGGGCAGATGGGCTCACCCCTCCACTTT.

This clone appeared a few times. V and J are TRBV6-5 and TRBJ1-1; TRBD1 might be the D (5 bases). CDR1 MNHEY and CDR2 SVGAGI come from the germline V gene. Deletions cut 4 bases from V and 4 bases from J, with 10 bases between. CDR3 length: 13 amino acids. In nucleotides, the CDR3 is TGTGCCAGCAGTTCGACAGTATTCACTGAAGCTTTCTTT. Protein product: CASSSTVFTEAFF.

The rearrangement uses TRBV4-3 and TRBJ2-2; 7 bases line up with TRBD2. Germline values: CDR1 LGHNA, CDR2 YSLEER. This CDR3 contains 16 residues. J gave up 3 bases and V 3 bases, and 7 bases lay outside the gene matches. The CDR3 reads CASSQVIAGDTGELFF. The CDR3 coding sequence is TGCGCCAGCAGCCAGGTGATAGCGGGCGACACCGGGGAGCTGTTTTTT.

This chain links TRBV6-6 with TRBJ1-1, with 7 bases that match TRBD1. Germline CDR1 is MNHNY and CDR2 is SVGAGI (reference sequence). V shed 7 bases and J 0 bases; nucleotides not matched to a gene: 5. The CDR3 runs 14 residues. CDR3 in amino acids: CASIRQGVNTEAFF. As DNA, the CDR3 is TGTGCCAGCATCCGACAGGGAGTGAACACTGAAGCTTTCTTT.

The chain couples TRBV7-9 to TRBJ2-1; TRBD2 agrees at 11 bases. With V trimmed by 3 bases and J by 5 bases, 0 bases remained unmatched. There are 14 residues in the CDR3. Germline V gene lookup returns CDR1 SEHNR and CDR2 FQNEAQ (reference sequence). The CDR3 spells CASSFSGRDNEQFF. DNA of the CDR3: TGTGCCAGCAGCTTTAGCGGGAGGGACAATGAGCAGTTCTTC.

The V call is TRBV4-2, the J call TRBJ2-7; 9 nucleotides align to TRBD2. Germline CDR1 and CDR2: LGHNA and YNFKEQ. The CDR3 is 16 amino acids. J lost 4 bases, V lost 0 bases, and 7 bases had no gene match. This chain's CDR3 is CASSQDPLAGPYEQYF. CDR3 bases: TGTGCCAGCAGCCAAGACCCACTAGCGGGCCCTTACGAGCAGTACTTC.

The gene calls are TRBV30 and TRBJ1-1; perhaps TRBD1 as D (6 bases). V was shortened by 5 bases and J by 1 base, with 26 bases between the two germline ends. The length of the CDR3 is 18 residues. Germline V CDR1 and CDR2: GTSNPN, SVGIG (reference sequence). CDR3 residues: CAWHPGQGLYNTNTEAFF. In DNA, the CDR3 is TGTGCCTGGCACCCGGGACAAGGACTATACAACACGAACACTGAAGCTTTCTTT.

V gene TRBV6-5 combines with J gene TRBJ1-4, with D perhaps TRBD1 (5 bases). V gave up 7 bases and J gave up 0 bases, with 12 bases separating them. CDR3 length: 15 amino acids. From germline, CDR1 is MNHEY and CDR2 SVGAGI. The CDR3 loop reads CASTDRAATNEKLFF. The CDR3 nucleotides are TGTGCCAGCACAGACAGAGCAGCAACTAATGAAAAACTGTTTTTT.

This clone was observed once. The chain links TRBV28 to TRBJ2-1; D is unclear. The V gene's germline CDR1 is MDHEN and CDR2 SYDVKM. Trimming removed 1 base at V and 4 bases at J, with 20 bases between. The CDR3 consists of 18 residues. CDR3 sequence reads: CASSLLAASASSYNEQFF. The CDR3 nucleotides are TGTGCCAGCAGTTTATTGGCCGCGTCGGCTAGTTCTTACAATGAGCAGTTCTTC.

This clone has a handful of counts. CDR3 nucleotides: TGTGCCAGCAGTTTCCCACCCCAGGGAGCTTTCTTT. Translation: CASSFPPQGAFF. The gene calls are TRBV28 and TRBJ1-1, with a tentative D call TRBD1 (5 bases). The germline V gene encodes CDR1 MDHEN and CDR2 SYDVKM. V was cut by 3 bases and J by 10 bases, with 12 bases left in between. CDR3 length: 12 amino acids. The variable domain in full, with the rest retrieved from reference TRBV28 and TRBJ1-1, is DVKVTQSSRYLVKRTGEKVFLECVQDMDHENMFWYRQDPGLGLRLIYFSYDVKMKEKGDIPEGYSVSREKKERFSLILESASTNQTSMYLCASSFPPQGAFFGQGTRLTVV.

The rearrangement joins TRBV2 to TRBJ2-1; the D gene is possibly TRBD2 (5 bases). CDR1 is SNHLY, CDR2 FYNNEI, per germline. V was trimmed by 6 bases and J by 5 bases, leaving 8 bases between them. There are 12 residues in the CDR3. CDR3 nucleotides: TGTGCCAGCAGCTGGGGAGACAATGAGCAGTTCTTC. It is translated as CASSWGDNEQFF. Full variable domain (rest looked up from reference TRBV2 and TRBJ2-1): EPEVTQTPSHQVTQMGQEVILRCVPISNHLYFYWYRQILGQKVEFLVSFYNNEISEKSEIFDDQFSVERPDGSNFTLKIRSTKLEDSAMYFCASSWGDNEQFFGPGTRLTVL.

This chain connects TRBV18 to TRBJ1-1; D perhaps matches TRBD1 (5 bases). Trimming removed 4 bases at V and 6 bases at J, with 9 bases between. Germline loops: CDR1 KGHSH, CDR2 LQKENI. CDR3 size: 12 residues. The CDR3 DNA reads as TGTGCCAGCTCACAAGGGGACTCTGAAGCTTTCTTT. It codes for CASSQGDSEAFF.

The rearrangement joins TRBV28 to TRBJ2-4; no clear D. Germline-derived CDR1 and CDR2 are MDHEN and SYDVKM. The CDR3 length is 15 residues. V lost 2 bases, J lost 0 bases, and 8 bases lay in between. The CDR3 protein is CASSLTAIAKNIQYF. CDR3 nucleotides: TGTGCCAGCAGTTTAACAGCCATAGCCAAAAACATTCAGTACTTC.

V usage is TRBV6-5 and J usage is TRBJ1-2; D is uncertain. The germline CDR1 and CDR2 sequences are MNHEY and SVGAGI. There are 12 residues in the CDR3. Trimming took off 2 bases at V and 8 bases at J, with 9 bases between the two ends. CDR3 DNA sequence: TGTGCCAGCAGTTACGGAGGAGTGGGCTACACCTTC. This codes for CASSYGGVGYTF.

The chain has TRBV18 and TRBJ1-1; D remains unclear. The CDR3 is made up of 12 amino acids. The V gene lost 1 base and the J gene lost 8 bases, with 8 bases spanning the gap. Looked up from germline, CDR1 is KGHSH and CDR2 is LQKENI. The CDR3 is CASSPLPEEAFF. The CDR3 DNA is TGTGCCAGCTCACCACTACCGGAGGAAGCTTTCTTT.

The rearrangement links TRBV4-1 to TRBJ2-7; 10 nucleotides agree with TRBD1. Looked up from germline, CDR1 is MGHRA and CDR2 is YSYEKL. Losses at the gene ends were 3 bases for V and 3 bases for J; bases not matched to a gene: 2. CDR3 size: 14 residues. In DNA form, the CDR3 reads TGCGCCAGCAGCCATAGGACAGGGGGCTACGAGCAGTACTTC. Its translation is CASSHRTGGYEQYF.

The V call is TRBV6-2 or TRBV6-3, the J call TRBJ2-7, with 8 positions matching TRBD2. V dropped 5 bases and J dropped 2; count of bases not matched to a gene: 8. The CDR3 consists of 15 residues. CDR1 and CDR2 from the germline V gene are MNHEY and SVGEGT. The CDR3 DNA sequence: TGTGCCAGCAGTGCCCTAGCGGGCTCTCCCTACGAGCAGTACTTC. It translates to CASSALAGSPYEQYF.

J is TRBJ1-4 and V is TRBV27; TRBD1 matches at 8 bases. The V segment lost 5 bases and the J segment 9 bases; nucleotides outside the gene matches: 8. Germline V gene lookup returns CDR1 MNHEY and CDR2 SMNVEV (reference sequence). This CDR3 contains 14 residues. CDR3 in amino acids: CASSPHGQGKKLFF. The CDR3 nucleotides are TGTGCCAGCAGTCCTCACGGACAGGGCAAAAAACTGTTTTTT.

The V gene is TRBV30, the J gene TRBJ2-7; 8 bases match TRBD2. The CDR3 consists of 15 residues. Losses at the gene ends were 3 bases for V and 1 base for J; bases not matched to a gene: 8. Germline lookup yields CDR1 GTSNPN and CDR2 SVGIG (reference sequence). CDR3: CAWRAGASGSYEQYF. CDR3 DNA sequence: TGTGCCTGGAGAGCGGGAGCCTCGGGGTCCTACGAGCAGTACTTC. Full variable domain (rest looked up from reference TRBV30 and TRBJ2-7): SQTIHQWPATLVQPVGSPLSLECTVEGTSNPNLYWYRQAAGRGLQLLFYSVGIGQISSEVPQNLSASRPQDRQFILSSKKLLLSDSGFYLCAWRAGASGSYEQYFGPGTRLTVT.

The rearrangement links TRBV7-2 to TRBJ2-5, with 7 bases aligning to TRBD2. This CDR3 has 14 residues. CDR1 and CDR2 (germline): SGHTA, FQGNSA. The junction had 7 bases not matched to a gene; V was cut back by 5 bases and J by 4 bases. The CDR3 loop is CASSGRSGVETQYF. CDR3 sequence (DNA): TGTGCCAGCAGCGGACGGAGCGGGGTAGAGACCCAGTACTTC.